Presented here are 5 T cell receptor beta chains from one specimen sequenced in a study of T cells in Graves' hyperthyroidism and ophthalmopathy. What was amplified from RNA transcripts were TCR beta CDR3 regions. The TCR CDR3 first-round RT-PCR relied on the HTBI primer set. TCRdb itself ran the multiplex PCR reads through MiXCR, one entry per CDR3 protein. The sample has approximately 420,000 distinct CDR3 sequences; under 15% are singletons. The sample was blood. The receptors derive from a woman aged 25-40 years with Graves' hyperthyroidism.

This clonotype came up a few times. The rearrangement joins TRBV6-1 to TRBJ2-7; a weak D match, TRBD1 (6 bases). The CDR3 has 16 residues. V shed 8 bases and J shed 3 bases, with 23 bases lying between them. The germline CDR1 and CDR2 sequences are MNHNS and SASEGT. As DNA, the CDR3 is TGTGCCAGCGAACAATCGGGACACAAGATTTACTACGAGCAGTACTTC. It encodes CASEQSGHKIYYEQYF.

Remarks on this clonotype: Compared with germline, one end of the junction differs, possibly owing to a read error. V and J are TRBV7-7 and TRBJ2-5; 11 bases are shared with TRBD2. This CDR3 is 21 amino acids long. The V gene's germline CDR1 is SSHAT and CDR2 FNYEAQ (reference sequence). CDR3 residues: CASSSYPGTSGNREGQETQYF. The CDR3 nucleotides are TGTGCTAGCAGCTCCTACCCTGGGACTAGCGGAAACCGGGAGGGGCAAGAGACCCAGTACTTC.

This clonotype showed up many times. The rearrangement joins TRBV3-1 to TRBJ2-1; TRBD1 is a possible D gene (7 bases). The germline V gene encodes CDR1 LGHDT and CDR2 YNNKEL (reference sequence). The CDR3 covers 18 residues. V gave up 0 bases and J gave up 4 bases, with 19 bases separating them. CDR3 amino acids: CASSQERGQRRGYNEQFF. The CDR3 nucleotides are TGTGCCAGCAGCCAAGAGAGGGGGCAGCGGAGGGGGTACAATGAGCAGTTCTTC.

This clonotype showed up many times. The chain couples TRBV11-3 to TRBJ2-2, with 7 bases fitting TRBD2. The CDR3 loop spans 16 amino acids. The J segment lost 3 bases and the V segment lost 5 bases, leaving 9 bases of the junction unmatched. The V gene's germline CDR1 is SGHNT and CDR2 YENEEA. As DNA, the CDR3 is TGTGCCAGCAGCCCAGGACTAGGTTCCGACACCGGGGAGCTGTTTTTT. Translating it yields CASSPGLGSDTGELFF.

This clonotype was counted a few times. This sequence joins TRBV6-1 and TRBJ2-4; D uncertain. The germline V gene encodes CDR1 MNHNS and CDR2 SASEGT. This CDR3 has 14 residues. V was clipped by 5 bases and J by 0 bases, with 8 bases between them. CDR3 nucleotide sequence: TGTGCCAGCAGTTTGACCCTAGCCAAAAACATTCAGTACTTC. It encodes CASSLTLAKNIQYF.